This T cell receptor (beta chain) comes out of a study of blood T cell repertoires in COVID-19. The germline V and J ends were trimmed by 4 bases and 5 bases, with 8 bases remaining between them. CDR3 length: 12 amino acids. CDR1 MNHEY and CDR2 SVGAGI come from the germline V gene. The table came from immunoSEQ multiplex PCR; TCRdb's copy has only in-frame clones and leaves some out. The profile shows roughly 200,000 clones, roughly nine tenths of them singletons. Assignments of participants to cohorts depended upon their own reported clinical history. Specimen: PBMCs or T cells enriched from blood (not recorded which). The origin of this receptor is a middle-aged woman with acute COVID-19. This chain uses TRBV6-5 with TRBJ2-5, with D possibly matching TRBD1 (5 bases). Written as DNA, the CDR3 is TGTGCCAGCAGTTCAGGGTTGGAGACCCAGTACTTC. Translation: CASSSGLETQYF.